The 17 T cell receptor beta chains listed next were all sequenced from one sample in a study of T cells in Graves' hyperthyroidism and ophthalmopathy. Researchers took RNA transcripts and amplified the TCR beta CDR3 regions from them. The HTBI primer set drove a first-round RT-PCR of the TCR CDR3. A single record per CDR3 protein comes from TCRdb applying MiXCR to the multiplex PCR reads. The sample has a few hundred thousand distinct CDR3 sequences; about 15% are singletons. Input material: blood. These receptor sequences come from a woman in her twenties or thirties with Graves' hyperthyroidism that later progressed to Graves' ophthalmopathy.

This clonotype has a count of ten or more. The V and J genes are TRBV7-2 and TRBJ1-4; tentative D call: TRBD1 (6 bases). V lost 5 bases, J lost 8 bases, and 18 bases lay in between. The CDR3 loop spans 15 amino acids. The germline V gene has CDR1 SGHTA and CDR2 FQGNSA. Here the CDR3 DNA reads TGTGCCAGCAGCCCGCGGGGGGGGCAGGGCGAAAAACTGTTTTTT. Translating it yields CASSPRGGQGEKLFF. The full variable domain, with the rest looked up from reference TRBV7-2 and TRBJ1-4, is GAGVSQSPSNKVTEKGKDVELRCDPISGHTALYWYRQSLGQGLEFLIYFQGNSAPDKSGLPSDRFSAERTGGSVSTLTIQRTQQEDSAVYLCASSPRGGQGEKLFFGSGTQLSVL.

This clonotype was seen many times. V is TRBV15 and J is TRBJ1-1; D gene unclear. CDR3 size: 14 residues. CDR1 LNHNV and CDR2 YYDKDF come from the germline V gene (reference sequence). V was trimmed by 5 bases and J by 4 bases, leaving 14 bases between them. CDR3 in amino acids: CATSLGIKGTEAFF. DNA of the CDR3: TGTGCCACCAGCCTTGGTATTAAGGGCACTGAAGCTTTCTTT.

With regard to this clonotype: A much larger clone differs by one base, so this may be a read error. The chain links TRBV19 to TRBJ1-1, with D perhaps TRBD1 (5 bases). The CDR3 covers 12 residues. With 7 bases removed from V and 4 bases from J, the gap between germline ends came to 10 bases. From germline, CDR1 is LNHDA and CDR2 SQIVND (reference sequence). Here the CDR3 reads CASMSRGTEAFF. The CDR3 DNA is TGTGCCAGTATGTCAAGGGGCACTGAAGCTTTCTTT.

This clonotype was picked up a small number of times. A read error may explain this, as a much larger clone is one base away. CDR3 nucleotide sequence: TGTGCCAGCAGTTATAGGTTAACAGGGCTTTTCCGGAACACTGAAGCTTTCTTT. Translation gives CASSYRLTGLFRNTEAFF. The chain combines TRBV12-3 or TRBV12-4 with TRBJ1-1; tentatively, D is TRBD1 (6 bases). The V gene lost 4 bases and the J gene lost 1 base, with 22 bases spanning the gap. This CDR3 is built from 18 residues.

This clonotype was counted only a few times. The J gene is TRBJ1-2, the V gene TRBV29-1; D is possibly TRBD1 (5 bases). Germline V lookup: CDR1 SQVTM, CDR2 ANQGSEA. The CDR3 is 13 residues long. Trimming stripped 3 bases from V and 4 bases from J, with 12 bases between. The chain's CDR3 is CSVEEGSIYGYTF. DNA for the CDR3: TGCAGCGTTGAGGAGGGGAGTATCTATGGCTACACCTTC.

V is TRBV6-2 or TRBV6-3 and J is TRBJ2-5; D remains unclear. The CDR3 loop spans 15 amino acids. V lost 0 bases to trimming and J lost 5 bases, with 13 bases between them. Germline CDR1 and CDR2: MNHEY and SVGEGT. The CDR3 DNA is TGTGCCAGCAGTTACTCGATAGACGGTCGGGAGACCCAGTACTTC. Protein product: CASSYSIDGRETQYF.

V gene TRBV6-1 combines with J gene TRBJ1-1, with no clear D. Germline CDR1 is MNHNS and CDR2 is SASEGT. V was trimmed by 8 bases and J by 0 bases, leaving 10 bases between them. This CDR3 region has 13 residues. As DNA, the CDR3 is TGTGCCAGCCTAGGACTGTTGAACACTGAAGCTTTCTTT. It is translated as CASLGLLNTEAFF.

This clonotype has ten or more counts. The chain links TRBV11-3 to TRBJ2-4; unclear D gene. Trimming shortened V by 3 bases and J by 10 bases, and 10 bases separated the two germline ends. This CDR3 region has 12 residues. Germline V gene lookup returns CDR1 SGHNT and CDR2 YENEEA. In nucleotides, the CDR3 is TGTGCCAGCAGCTTGGGTATTTCAATTCAGTACTTC. Its protein product is CASSLGISIQYF.

This clonotype was detected many times. This chain connects TRBV20-1 to TRBJ2-5; 9 positions agree with TRBD1. The germline V gene has CDR1 DFQATT and CDR2 SNEGSKA (reference sequence). Germline trimming cut 6 bases from V and 5 bases from J; bases unmatched to any gene: 7. The CDR3 covers 13 residues. CDR3 protein: CSAPDRGRETQYF. CDR3 in DNA: TGCAGTGCCCCGGACAGGGGTAGGGAGACCCAGTACTTC.

This clonotype was found a few times. This chain uses TRBV3-1 with TRBJ2-1; tentatively, D is TRBD1 or TRBD2 (6 bases each). The length of the CDR3 is 14 residues. Trimming took 3 bases from V and 9 from J, leaving 15 bases between them. The germline V gene encodes CDR1 LGHDT and CDR2 YNNKEL (reference sequence). CDR3 region: CASSQRLEGGEQFF. The CDR3 DNA is TGTGCCAGCAGCCAGAGACTAGAGGGGGGTGAGCAGTTCTTC.

This clonotype was seen ten or more times. This chain joins TRBV19 and TRBJ1-1; the D gene is possibly TRBD1 (5 bases). The CDR3 length is 12 residues. Deletions cut 9 bases from V and 5 bases from J, with 13 bases between. Germline V lookup: CDR1 LNHDA, CDR2 SQIVND (reference sequence). In DNA, the CDR3 is TGTGCCAGCGCAGAGGGGAGGACTGAAGCTTTCTTT. Translation: CASAEGRTEAFF.

This chain connects TRBV19 to TRBJ2-5, with 8 bases that match TRBD2. V was pared by 2 bases and J by 4 bases, with 12 bases of the junction left unmatched. The CDR3 has 17 residues. Looked up from germline, CDR1 is LNHDA and CDR2 is SQIVND (reference sequence). The CDR3 here is CASSIYLSSGRRETQYF. DNA of the CDR3: TGTGCCAGTAGTATATATCTATCCAGCGGGAGACGAGAGACCCAGTACTTC.

This clonotype was found many times. J is TRBJ1-2 and V is TRBV12-3 or TRBV12-4, with D unresolved. V dropped 6 bases and J dropped 8 bases, with 19 bases sitting between them. The CDR3 length is 14 residues. CDR3: CASSPRDRVWGYTF. In nucleotides, the CDR3 is TGTGCCAGCAGCCCTCGAGATAGGGTTTGGGGCTACACCTTC.

The chain couples TRBV6-6 to TRBJ2-7, with D possibly TRBD2 on 6 matching bases. Germline V CDR1 and CDR2: MNHNY, SVGAGI (reference sequence). V was cut by 0 bases and J by 0 bases, with 12 bases left in between. The CDR3 totals 16 residues. The DNA of the CDR3 is TGTGCCAGCAGTTACTCGGACGGGAGCCCCTCCTACGAGCAGTACTTC. Translating it yields CASSYSDGSPSYEQYF.

This clonotype was seen repeatedly, ten times or more. This chain uses TRBV7-6 with TRBJ1-3, with TRBD1 identical over 8 bases. Germline V gives CDR1 SGHVS, CDR2 FNYEAQ. The CDR3 has 16 residues. J lost 0 bases, V lost 5 bases, and 6 bases had no gene match. The CDR3, as DNA: TGTGCCAGCAGCCAAGACAGGGGAAACTCTGGAAACACCATATATTTT. As protein: CASSQDRGNSGNTIYF.

Comment on this clonotype: Possible read error: a much larger clone is one base away. This rearrangement joins TRBV2 to TRBJ1-3, with a tentative D call TRBD1 (6 bases). Per the germline V gene, CDR1 is SNHLY and CDR2 is FYNNEI. The CDR3 length is 17 residues. Here the CDR3 reads CASRDTITGRSGNTIHF. CDR3 DNA: TGTGCCAGCAGGGACACAATAACAGGGAGATCTGGAAACACCATACATTTT.

In this sample, this clonotype turned up many times. This chain joins TRBV20-1 and TRBJ1-2, with D unresolved. Trimming took off 0 bases at V and 10 bases at J, with 15 bases between the two ends. There are 13 residues in the CDR3. The V gene's germline CDR1 is DFQATT and CDR2 SNEGSKA (reference sequence). CDR3 DNA sequence: TGCAGTGCTAGAGATCTGGGAGCAATGGACTACACCTTC. This encodes CSARDLGAMDYTF.